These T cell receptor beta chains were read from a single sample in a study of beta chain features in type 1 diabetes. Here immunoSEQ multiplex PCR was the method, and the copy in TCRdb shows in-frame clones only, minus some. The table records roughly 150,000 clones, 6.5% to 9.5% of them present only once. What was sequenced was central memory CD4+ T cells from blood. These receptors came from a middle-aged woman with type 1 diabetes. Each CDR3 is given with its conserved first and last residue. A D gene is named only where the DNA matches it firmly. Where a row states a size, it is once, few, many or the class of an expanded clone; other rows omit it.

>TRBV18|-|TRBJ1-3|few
CASTPGSSGNTIYF
TGTGCCAGCACACCAGGGAGCTCTGGAAACACCATATATTTT
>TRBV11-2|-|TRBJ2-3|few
CASSPLAVDTQYF
TGTGCCAGCAGCCCGTTAGCGGTAGATACGCAGTATTTT
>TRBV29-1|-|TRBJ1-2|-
CSVLGQYYGYTF
TGCAGCGTTCTTGGACAGTACTATGGCTACACCTTC
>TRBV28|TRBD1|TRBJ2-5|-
CASKLPGQFTETQYF
TGTGCCAGTAAACTCCCGGGACAGTTCACGGAGACCCAGTACTTC
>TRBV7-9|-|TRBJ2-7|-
CASSSSAPYEQYF
TGTGCCAGCAGCTCTAGCGCGCCCTACGAGCAGTACTTC
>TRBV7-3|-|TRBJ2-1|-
CASSLKGWGREQFF
TGTGCCAGCAGCTTAAAGGGCTGGGGGCGTGAGCAGTTCTTC
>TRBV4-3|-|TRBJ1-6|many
CASSQASAGNSPLHF
TGCGCCAGCAGCCAAGCGTCGGCAGGGAATTCACCCCTCCACTTT
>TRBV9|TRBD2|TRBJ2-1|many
CASSVGGLAGVGEQFF
TGTGCCAGCAGCGTAGGGGGACTAGCGGGAGTTGGCGAGCAGTTCTTC
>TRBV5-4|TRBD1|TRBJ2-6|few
CASSSPNRQGGANVLTF
TGTGCCAGCAGCTCCCCCAACCGACAGGGTGGGGCCAACGTCCTGACTTTC
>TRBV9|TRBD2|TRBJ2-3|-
CASSVAAGGTDTQYF
TGTGCCAGCAGCGTAGCCGCGGGGGGCACAGATACGCAGTATTTT
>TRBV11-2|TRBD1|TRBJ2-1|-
CASSLGDSSNEQFF
TGTGCCAGCAGCTTAGGGGACAGTTCCAATGAGCAGTTCTTC
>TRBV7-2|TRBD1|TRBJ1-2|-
CASSSTGQGYTF
TGTGCCAGCAGCTCGACAGGGCAGGGCTACACCTTC
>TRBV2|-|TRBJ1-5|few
CASVRSSNQPQHF
TGTGCCAGCGTTCGTTCTAGCAATCAGCCCCAGCATTTT
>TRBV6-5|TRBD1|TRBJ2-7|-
CASSFRTGAYEQYF
TGTGCCAGCAGTTTTAGGACAGGCGCCTACGAGCAGTACTTC
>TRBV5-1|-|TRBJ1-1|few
CASSFWGDTEAFF
TGCGCCAGCAGCTTTTGGGGAGACACTGAAGCTTTCTTT
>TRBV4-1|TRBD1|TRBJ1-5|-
CASSQGRGQQPQHF
TGCGCCAGCAGCCAAGGCAGGGGGCAACAGCCCCAGCATTTT
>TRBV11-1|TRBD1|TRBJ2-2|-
CASSSGTGRATGELFF
TGTGCCAGCAGCTCCGGGACAGGAAGGGCCACCGGGGAGCTGTTTTTT
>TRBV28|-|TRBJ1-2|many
CASSLVQIGGYTF
TGTGCCAGCAGTTTAGTACAGATCGGCGGCTACACCTTC
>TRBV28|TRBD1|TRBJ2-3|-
CASSGGQGARDTQYF
TGTGCCAGCAGTGGGGGACAGGGGGCGCGGGATACGCAGTATTTT
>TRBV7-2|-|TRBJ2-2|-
CASTARESGELFF
TGTGCCAGCACAGCCCGGGAGTCCGGGGAGCTGTTTTTT
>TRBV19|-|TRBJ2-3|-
CASSISAGAAADTQYF
TGTGCCAGTAGTATTAGTGCGGGGGCAGCGGCAGATACGCAGTATTTT
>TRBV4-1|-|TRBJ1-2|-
CASSTILGGYTF
TGTGCCAGCAGCACGATCCTGGGCGGCTACACCTTC
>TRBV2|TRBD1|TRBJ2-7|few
CASSAYRGQAYEQYF
TGTGCCAGCAGCGCCTACAGGGGTCAGGCCTACGAGCAGTACTTC
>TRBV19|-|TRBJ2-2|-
CASSPRTGELFF
TGTGCCAGTAGCCCCAGGACCGGGGAGCTGTTTTTT
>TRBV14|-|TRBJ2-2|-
CASSQVSQGELFF
TGTGCCAGCAGCCAAGTTTCCCAGGGGGAGCTGTTTTTT
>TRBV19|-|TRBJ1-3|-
CASGTGNTIYF
TGTGCCAGCGGGACAGGAAACACCATATATTTT
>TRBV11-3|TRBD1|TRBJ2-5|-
CASSRDSRETQYF
TGTGCCAGCAGCCGGGACAGTCGGGAGACCCAGTACTTC
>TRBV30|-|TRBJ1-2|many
CAWSRAGAVYGYTF
TGTGCCTGGAGTCGGGCGGGGGCGGTCTATGGCTACACCTTC
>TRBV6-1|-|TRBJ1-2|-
CASSEALRDGYTF
TGTGCCAGCAGTGAAGCGTTGAGAGATGGCTACACCTTC
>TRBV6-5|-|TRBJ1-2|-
CASALNPLYGYTF
TGTGCCAGTGCCCTAAATCCTCTCTATGGCTACACCTTC
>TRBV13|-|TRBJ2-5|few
CASSLRLVEETQYF
TGTGCCAGCAGCCTGCGATTAGTGGAAGAGACCCAGTACTTC
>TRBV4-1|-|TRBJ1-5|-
CASSQESRTGSNQPQHF
TGCGCCAGCAGCCAAGAGAGCCGTACAGGCTCTAATCAGCCCCAGCATTTT
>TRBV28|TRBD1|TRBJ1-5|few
CASSFDRAPNQPQHF
TGTGCCAGCAGTTTTGACAGGGCCCCCAATCAGCCCCAGCATTTT